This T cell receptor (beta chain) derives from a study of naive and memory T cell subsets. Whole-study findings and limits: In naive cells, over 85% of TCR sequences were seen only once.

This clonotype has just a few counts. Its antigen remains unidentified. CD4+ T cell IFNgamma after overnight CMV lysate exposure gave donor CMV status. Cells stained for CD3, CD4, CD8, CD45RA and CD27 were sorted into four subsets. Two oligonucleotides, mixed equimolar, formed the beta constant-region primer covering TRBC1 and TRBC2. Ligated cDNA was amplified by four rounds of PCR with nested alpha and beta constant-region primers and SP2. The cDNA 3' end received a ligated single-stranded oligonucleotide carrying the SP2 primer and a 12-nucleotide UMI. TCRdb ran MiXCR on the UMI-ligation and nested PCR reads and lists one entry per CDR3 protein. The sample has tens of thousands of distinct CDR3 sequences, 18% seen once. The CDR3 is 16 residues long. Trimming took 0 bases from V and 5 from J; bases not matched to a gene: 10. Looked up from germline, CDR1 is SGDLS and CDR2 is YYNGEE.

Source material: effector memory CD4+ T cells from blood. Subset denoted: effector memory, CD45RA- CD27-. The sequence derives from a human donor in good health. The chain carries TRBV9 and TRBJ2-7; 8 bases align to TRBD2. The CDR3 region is CASSVGAWREVDEQYF. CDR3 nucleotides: TGTGCCAGCAGCGTAGGGGCGTGGCGGGAGGTCGACGAGCAGTACTTC.